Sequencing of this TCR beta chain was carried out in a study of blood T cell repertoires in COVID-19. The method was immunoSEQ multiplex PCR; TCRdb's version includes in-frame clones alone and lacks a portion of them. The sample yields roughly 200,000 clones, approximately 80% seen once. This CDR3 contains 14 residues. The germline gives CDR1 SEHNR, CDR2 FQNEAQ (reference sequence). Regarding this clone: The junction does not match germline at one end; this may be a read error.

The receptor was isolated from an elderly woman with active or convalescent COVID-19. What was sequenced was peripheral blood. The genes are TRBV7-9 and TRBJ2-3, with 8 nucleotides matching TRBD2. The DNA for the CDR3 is TGTGCCAGCAGCCTAGCGGGCTACACAGATACGCAGTATTTT. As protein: CASSLAGYTDTQYF.